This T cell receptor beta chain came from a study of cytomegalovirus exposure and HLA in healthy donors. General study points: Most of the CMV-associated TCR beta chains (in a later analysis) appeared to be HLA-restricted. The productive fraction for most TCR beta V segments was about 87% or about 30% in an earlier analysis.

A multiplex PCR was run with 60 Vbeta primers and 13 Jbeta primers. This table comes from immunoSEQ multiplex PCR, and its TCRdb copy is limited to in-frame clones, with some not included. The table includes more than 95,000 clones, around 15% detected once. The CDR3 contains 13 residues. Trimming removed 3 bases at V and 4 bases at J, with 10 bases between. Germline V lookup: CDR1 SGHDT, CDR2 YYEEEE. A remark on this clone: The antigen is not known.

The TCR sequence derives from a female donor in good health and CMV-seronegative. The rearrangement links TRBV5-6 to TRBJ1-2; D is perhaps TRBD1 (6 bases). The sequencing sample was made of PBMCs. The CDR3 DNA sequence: TGTGCCAGCAGCTACTTGGACAGCTATGGCTACACCTTC. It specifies CASSYLDSYGYTF.